Listed below are T cell receptor beta chains from one sample, sequenced in a study of control samples from healthy donors and cancer patients. Assay: immunoSEQ multiplex PCR; the TCRdb copy retains only in-frame clones and omits some. The table lists around 110,000 clones, 85% to 90% of them singletons. The sequencing sample was made of PBMCs. The receptors derive from a woman in her forties or fifties with colorectal cancer. Both conserved end residues are part of each CDR3. A D gene is named only where the DNA matches it firmly. Not every row has a clone size; where given, it reads once, few, many or a size class.

J gene | V gene | D gene | clone size | CDR3 protein | CDR3 DNA
TRBJ2-7 | TRBV5-1 | NA | NA | CASSLGGSNREQYF | TGCGCCAGCAGCTTAGGCGGGTCGAACCGCGAGCAGTACTTC
TRBJ2-1 | TRBV30 | TRBD2 | NA | CAWSELADYNEQFF | TGTGCCTGGAGTGAACTAGCGGACTACAATGAGCAGTTCTTC
TRBJ2-1 | TRBV11-2 | NA | NA | CASSTPRDEQFF | TGTGCCAGCAGCACACCCCGGGATGAGCAGTTCTTC
TRBJ1-4 | TRBV2 | TRBD1 | NA | CARGDRANEKLFF | TGTGCCAGGGGGGACAGGGCTAATGAAAAACTGTTTTTT
TRBJ2-2 | TRBV6-5 | NA | NA | CASSYYRVYTGELFF | TGTGCCAGCAGTTACTACAGGGTTTACACCGGGGAGCTGTTTTTT
TRBJ2-7 | TRBV2 | NA | NA | CASSGRGNYEQYF | TGTGCCAGCAGTGGGAGGGGTAACTACGAGCAGTACTTC
TRBJ1-5 | TRBV9 | NA | NA | CASSSGNSNQPQHF | TGTGCCAGCAGTTCCGGGAATAGCAATCAGCCCCAGCATTTT
TRBJ1-2 | TRBV6-1 | TRBD1 | once | CASSGRSGTGESRYGYTF | TGTGCCAGCAGTGGAAGGAGCGGGACAGGGGAGAGTAGGTATGGCTACACCTTC
TRBJ2-2 | TRBV18 | TRBD2 | NA | CASSPRTSGRANTGELFF | TGTGCCAGCTCACCGAGGACTAGCGGGAGGGCAAACACCGGGGAGCTGTTTTTT
TRBJ1-2 | TRBV6-5 | NA | once | CASSYGLGSPYGYTF | TGTGCCAGCAGTTACGGCCTTGGCAGTCCCTATGGCTACACCTTC
TRBJ1-5 | TRBV15 | NA | NA | CATSREESGFLGNQPQHF | TGTGCCACCAGCAGAGAGGAGAGCGGGTTTCTCGGCAATCAGCCCCAGCATTTT
TRBJ2-2 | TRBV7-9 | NA | NA | CASSLAFSGLHGELFF | TGTGCCAGCAGCTTAGCCTTCTCGGGACTGCACGGGGAGCTGTTTTTT
TRBJ1-2 | TRBV5-8 | TRBD1 | NA | CASSLAGTGNYGYTF | TGTGCCAGCAGCTTGGCCGGGACAGGGAACTATGGCTACACCTTC
TRBJ1-5 | TRBV2 | NA | NA | CASSEAPGYNQPQHF | TGTGCCAGCAGTGAAGCGCCGGGATACAATCAGCCCCAGCATTTT
TRBJ2-5 | TRBV5-5 | TRBD1 | NA | CASSPGTAQETQYF | TGTGCCAGCAGCCCCGGGACAGCACAAGAGACCCAGTACTTC
TRBJ2-7 | TRBV18 | NA | NA | CASSRAGSYEQYF | TGTGCCAGCTCACGGGCGGGATCCTACGAGCAGTACTTC
TRBJ2-1 | TRBV6-5 | NA | NA | CASSVEARSYNEQFF | TGTGCCAGCAGCGTCGAAGCAAGGTCCTACAATGAGCAGTTCTTC
TRBJ2-5 | TRBV6-2/TRBV6-3 | NA | NA | CASSREGDIVQETQYF | TGTGCCAGCAGCCGAGAGGGGGATATTGTCCAAGAGACCCAGTACTTC
TRBJ2-6 | TRBV5-5 | NA | NA | CASSLGGTSNSGANVLTF | TGTGCCAGCAGCTTGGGCGGGACGTCTAACTCTGGGGCCAACGTCCTGACTTTC
TRBJ1-3 | TRBV2 | NA | NA | CASTGQERNTIYF | TGTGCCAGCACCGGCCAGGAGAGAAACACCATATATTTT
TRBJ1-4 | TRBV5-1 | NA | NA | CASSLTATNEKLFF | TGCGCCAGCAGCTTGACAGCAACTAATGAAAAACTGTTTTTT
TRBJ1-6 | TRBV18 | NA | NA | CASSHDENSPLHF | TGTGCCAGCTCACATGACGAGAATTCACCCCTCCACTTT
TRBJ2-2 | TRBV28 | NA | NA | CASSKQSTGELFF | TGTGCCAGCAGTAAGCAAAGCACCGGGGAGCTGTTTTTT
TRBJ1-1 | TRBV3-1/TRBV3-2 | NA | NA | CASSVKWGYTEAFF | TGTGCCAGCAGCGTCAAATGGGGTTACACTGAAGCTTTCTTT
TRBJ2-7 | TRBV11-2 | NA | NA | CASSLTGFEQYF | TGTGCCAGCAGTTTAACAGGGTTCGAGCAGTACTTC
TRBJ2-7 | TRBV12-3/TRBV12-4 | TRBD2 | NA | CASSRDYSYEQYF | TGTGCCAGCAGTAGGGACTACTCCTACGAGCAGTACTTC
TRBJ2-1 | TRBV19 | TRBD1 | NA | CASSLYRRDSHPNEQFF | TGTGCCAGTAGTCTCTACCGCCGGGACAGCCATCCTAATGAGCAGTTCTTC
TRBJ1-1 | TRBV3-1/TRBV3-2 | NA | NA | CASSPTSALVAFF | TGTGCCAGCAGCCCCACTTCCGCTTTGGTAGCTTTCTTT
TRBJ1-2 | TRBV5-4 | NA | NA | CASSLVGDPGYTF | TGTGCCAGCAGCTTGGTAGGGGATCCTGGCTACACCTTC
TRBJ1-1 | TRBV28 | NA | NA | CASSLRTGEAFF | TGTGCCAGCAGTTTAAGGACGGGTGAAGCTTTCTTT
TRBJ1-5 | TRBV28 | NA | NA | CASRDSNQPQHF | TGTGCCAGCAGGGATAGCAATCAGCCCCAGCATTTT
TRBJ2-4 | TRBV2 | NA | NA | CASSEGRAAQNIQYF | TGTGCCAGCAGTGAGGGTAGGGCGGCCCAAAACATTCAGTACTTC
TRBJ1-1 | TRBV20-1 | NA | NA | CSARNTEAFF | TGCAGTGCCCGAAACACTGAAGCTTTCTTT
TRBJ1-1 | TRBV7-9 | NA | NA | CASSLPWAGTEAFF | TGTGCCAGCAGCCTTCCTTGGGCGGGCACTGAAGCTTTCTTT
TRBJ2-5 | TRBV18 | TRBD2 | few | CASSPGFSGRQETQYF | TGTGCCAGCTCACCAGGGTTTAGCGGGCGCCAAGAGACCCAGTACTTC
TRBJ1-1 | TRBV6-2/TRBV6-3 | NA | NA | CASSLISRGAEAFF | TGTGCCAGCAGTCTTATATCTCGGGGGGCTGAAGCTTTCTTT
TRBJ2-4 | TRBV5-6 | TRBD1 | NA | CASSQNYRQGPAKNIQYF | TGTGCCAGCAGCCAGAATTACCGACAGGGACCGGCCAAAAACATTCAGTACTTC
TRBJ2-2 | TRBV18 | NA | NA | CASSPQTRYMAGELFF | TGTGCCAGCTCACCACAGACAAGGTATATGGCCGGGGAGCTGTTTTTT
TRBJ1-1 | TRBV30 | TRBD1 | NA | CAWSLTGTGVTEAFF | TGTGCCTGGAGTTTAACCGGGACAGGGGTAACTGAAGCTTTCTTT
TRBJ1-2 | TRBV3-1/TRBV3-2 | TRBD1 | NA | CASSQDATGGDGYTF | TGTGCCAGCAGCCAAGATGCGACAGGGGGTGATGGCTACACCTTC
TRBJ1-2 | TRBV10-3 | NA | NA | CAISEGHGYGYTF | TGTGCCATCAGTGAGGGACATGGGTATGGCTACACCTTC
TRBJ1-2 | TRBV29-1 | NA | NA | CSVGGEAGGYTF | TGCAGCGTTGGGGGGGAGGCGGGGGGCTACACCTTC
TRBJ2-2 | TRBV28 | NA | NA | CASREGGTNTGELFF | TGTGCCAGCAGGGAAGGCGGGACTAACACCGGGGAGCTGTTTTTT
TRBJ1-2 | TRBV13 | NA | NA | CASSLLTGRDYGYTF | TGTGCCAGCAGCTTATTGACCGGTCGGGACTATGGCTACACCTTC
TRBJ2-1 | TRBV27 | NA | NA | CASSLWVSGEQFF | TGTGCCAGCAGTTTATGGGTTTCCGGGGAGCAGTTCTTC
TRBJ2-1 | TRBV27 | TRBD2 | NA | CASSRDVDLAEGNEQFF | TGTGCCAGCAGTCGGGACGTTGACCTAGCGGAGGGAAATGAGCAGTTCTTC
TRBJ1-5 | TRBV28 | NA | NA | CASSLFPKGRTLQPQHF | TGTGCCAGCAGTTTGTTCCCGAAGGGGCGGACCCTTCAGCCCCAGCATTTT
TRBJ1-5 | TRBV18 | NA | NA | CASSPSNQPQHF | TGTGCCAGCTCCCCCAGCAATCAGCCCCAGCATTTT